The entry below gives a single T cell receptor beta chain sequence along with its context. Its antigen is not known. Generated by immunoSEQ multiplex PCR, the TCRdb table keeps only in-frame clones and is missing some. Of over 75,000 clones in the sample, around 90% were seen once. The record originates from a study of PD-L1 blockade in urothelial cancer. Whole-study context: Patients' atezolizumab regimen, 1,200 mg intravenously every 3 weeks, began around 2014. Patients had undergone 0 to 3 prior chemotherapy regimens. Median T cell yield from blood was approximately 150,000.

As to time point: pretreatment peripheral blood. Study-wide findings and caveats: Better survival was forecast by a pretreatment blood TCR clonality below the median.

The ends were cut back, 6 bases at V and 1 base at J, with 15 bases in the middle. CDR3 length: 15 amino acids. Germline CDR1 is MDHEN and CDR2 is SYDVKM. This material consisted of PBMCs, taken around atezolizumab (anti-PD-L1) treatment. This receptor was obtained from an elderly woman with urothelial cancer. The chain combines TRBV28 with TRBJ2-5; D is possibly TRBD1 (5 bases). This CDR3 is CASSSPGQTQETQYF. DNA of the CDR3: TGTGCCAGCAGCTCGCCAGGACAAACCCAAGAGACCCAGTACTTC.